The source of this TCR beta chain is a study of cytomegalovirus exposure and HLA in healthy donors. Study overall: Earlier sequencing of 150 million to 200 million T cells yielded fewer than 140 million unique TCR beta sequences. Notes on the study in general: Being indistinguishable, some V segments were excluded, TRBV6-2 and TRBV6-3 among them. Per published accounts, TCR beta sequences correctly predicted the HLA-A and HLA-B alleles of most subjects. Association of a missense DCLRE1C variant with TCR beta V- and J-gene trimming was reported in a later analysis.

As to this clone: No antigen is known for it.

In the PCR, 60 Vbeta and 13 Jbeta primers were used. Using immunoSEQ multiplex PCR, the repertoire was profiled, and TCRdb retains in-frame clones only, with some absent. The profile shows under 200,000 clones, roughly 71% of them singletons. Trimming took 7 bases from V and 3 from J; bases not matched to a gene: 2. Germline CDR1 LNHDA, CDR2 SQIVND (reference sequence). The CDR3 has 12 residues. This TCR was sampled from a girl aged 5-17 years in good health and CMV-seronegative. Sequenced material: PBMCs. The chain couples TRBV19 to TRBJ1-2; 7 bases align to TRBD1. This CDR3 is CASNQGDYGYTF. CDR3 nucleotide sequence: TGTGCCAGTAACCAGGGGGACTATGGCTACACCTTC.